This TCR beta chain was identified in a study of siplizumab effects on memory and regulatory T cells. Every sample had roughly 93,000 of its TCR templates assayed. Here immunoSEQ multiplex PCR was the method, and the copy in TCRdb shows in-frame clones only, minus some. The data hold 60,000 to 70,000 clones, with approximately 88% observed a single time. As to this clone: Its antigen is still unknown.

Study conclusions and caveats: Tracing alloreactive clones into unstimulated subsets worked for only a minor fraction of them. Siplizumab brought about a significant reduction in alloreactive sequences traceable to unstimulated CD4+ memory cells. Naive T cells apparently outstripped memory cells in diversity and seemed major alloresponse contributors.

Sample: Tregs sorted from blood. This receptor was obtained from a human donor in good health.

This CDR3 reads CASSLGGPGETQYF. The CDR3 DNA sequence: TGCGCCAGCAGCCTCGGAGGGCCGGGAGAGACCCAGTACTTC. This chain joins TRBV5-1 and TRBJ2-5; possible D gene TRBD2, 6 bases. Germline CDR1 and CDR2: SGHRS and YFSETQ. V lost 4 bases to trimming and J lost 4 bases, with 14 bases between them. This CDR3 comprises 14 residues.